The present entry profiles one T cell receptor beta chain with its context. The antigen remains unidentified. These data are taken from a study of graft-versus-host responses after intestinal transplantation. Study-wide background: All recipients got anti-thymocyte globulin induction, then tacrolimus and steroids for roughly three years. General study findings and limits: Those patients showing graft-donor T cell macrochimerism displayed high graft-versus-host to host-versus-graft clonal ratios in allografts.

Clones were read by immunoSEQ multiplex PCR, and TCRdb kept only the in-frame ones, dropping some. In the table there are about 110,000 clones, about 87% of which are singletons. Sequencing used unstimulated CD4+ T cells sorted from spleen or lymph node cells, obtained before transplant. The TCR sequence derives from a human donor who was the organ donor for an intestinal transplant.

In DNA, the CDR3 is TGTGCCAGTAGTATCGGTCGAGGCTACACCTTC. Encoded protein: CASSIGRGYTF. The genes are TRBV19 and TRBJ1-2; D remains ambiguous. The V gene's germline CDR1 is LNHDA and CDR2 SQIVND (reference sequence). V was cut by 3 bases and J by 8 bases, with 7 bases left in between. This CDR3 comprises 11 residues.